The clone carrying this TCR beta chain has only one observation. Its antigen is still unknown. The PCR made use of 60 Vbeta and 13 Jbeta primers. The protocol was immunoSEQ multiplex PCR, while the TCRdb copy is restricted to in-frame clones and leaves out a portion. The data hold about 160,000 clones, with approximately 80% observed a single time. Trimming took 5 bases from V and 3 from J; bases not matched to a gene: 13. Germline CDR1 and CDR2: SGHDN and FVKESK. The CDR3 has 16 amino acids. This record belongs to a study of cytomegalovirus exposure and HLA in healthy donors. Study details: Some 85 million unique TCRs, all from HLA-typed donors, were included in an early release of the data.

Points from the study as a whole: Available immune exposure information was restricted to CMV serostatus only.

The rearrangement joins TRBV14 to TRBJ2-7; 7 bases agree with TRBD2. Input material: PBMCs. The sequence came from a man aged 18 to 30 in good health and CMV-seropositive. As DNA, the CDR3 is TGTGCCAGCAGCGAATCCCAGCGGGGAGGGTTCTACGAGCAGTACTTC. This encodes CASSESQRGGFYEQYF. Variable domain in full (rest from reference TRBV14 and TRBJ2-7): EAGVTQFPSHSVIEKGQTVTLRCDPISGHDNLYWYRRVMGKEIKFLLHFVKESKQDESGMPNNRFLAERTGGTYSTLKVQPAELEDSGVYFCASSESQRGGFYEQYFGPGTRLTVT.